This T cell receptor beta chain was captured by sequencing in a study of cytomegalovirus exposure and HLA in healthy donors. Study findings and constraints: In vitro assays verified that a few CMV-associated chains recognized CMV antigens specifically.

As to this clone: What it binds is not known.

Researchers ran the PCR with 60 Vbeta and 13 Jbeta primers. Assay: immunoSEQ multiplex PCR; the TCRdb copy retains only in-frame clones and omits some. The table has roughly 150,000 clones, 60% to 80% seen once; the top ten hold over 13%. The CDR3 runs to 15 residues. V lost 1 base, J lost 2 bases, and 2 bases stayed unmatched. Germline V gives CDR1 MNHNS, CDR2 SASEGT. The TCR comes from a woman between 35 and 50 years old in good health and CMV-seronegative. The chain couples TRBV6-1 to TRBJ2-3; 8 nucleotides line up with TRBD1. Sequenced material: PBMCs. The DNA of the CDR3 is TGTGCCAGCAGTGAAGGGACAGGGCACACAGATACGCAGTATTTT. Translated: CASSEGTGHTDTQYF.